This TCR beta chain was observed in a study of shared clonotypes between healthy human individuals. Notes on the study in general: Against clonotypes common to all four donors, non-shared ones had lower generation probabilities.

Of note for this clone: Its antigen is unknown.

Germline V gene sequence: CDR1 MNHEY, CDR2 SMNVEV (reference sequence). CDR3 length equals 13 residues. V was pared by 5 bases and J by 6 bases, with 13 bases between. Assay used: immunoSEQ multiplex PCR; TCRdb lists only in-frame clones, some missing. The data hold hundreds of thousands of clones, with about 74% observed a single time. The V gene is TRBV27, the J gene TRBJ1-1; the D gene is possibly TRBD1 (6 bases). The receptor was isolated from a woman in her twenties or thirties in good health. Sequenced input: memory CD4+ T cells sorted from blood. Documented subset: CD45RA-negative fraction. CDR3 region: CASSRQVDSEAFF. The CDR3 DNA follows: TGTGCCAGCAGTCGACAGGTAGACTCTGAAGCTTTCTTT.